The 28 T cell receptor beta chains below were found in one sample sequenced in a study of blood T cell repertoires in COVID-19. Profiled with immunoSEQ multiplex PCR; TCRdb holds only in-frame clones, not every one. The sample lists 140,000 or so clones; more than 60% were seen once. Material for sequencing was peripheral blood. Receptors originate from a man over 45 with acute or convalescent COVID-19.

The chain couples TRBV11-2 to TRBJ2-7; D perhaps matches TRBD1 (5 bases). Germline assignment: CDR1 SGHAT and CDR2 FQNNGV. CDR3 length equals 13 residues. V was clipped by 3 bases and J by 4 bases, with 10 bases between them. The CDR3 is CASSFSRDYEQYV. CDR3 nucleotide sequence: TGTGCCAGCAGCTTCAGCAGGGATTACGAGCAGTACGTC.

The V and J genes are TRBV30 and TRBJ2-6; perhaps TRBD2 as D (5 bases). Per the germline V gene, CDR1 is GTSNPN and CDR2 is SVGIG (reference sequence). V lost 1 base and J 1 base, leaving 8 bases between the germline ends. This CDR3 comprises 15 residues. CDR3 amino acids: CAWSARGSGANVLTF. The CDR3 DNA sequence: TGTGCCTGGAGTGCCCGGGGATCTGGGGCCAACGTCCTGACTTTC.

This chain joins TRBV19 and TRBJ1-4, with a weak D call TRBD1 (6 bases). V was clipped by 5 bases and J by 4 bases, with 11 bases between them. Germline assignment: CDR1 LNHDA and CDR2 SQIVND (reference sequence). The CDR3 length is 14 residues. As DNA, the CDR3 is TGTGCCAGTAGTCGGCAGGGGTATAATGAAAAACTGTTTTTT. Residues: CASSRQGYNEKLFF.

The chain is built from TRBV4-1 and TRBJ2-7, with D hard to call. V was cut by 1 base and J by 0 bases, with 7 bases left in between. This CDR3 is 14 amino acids long. In germline, CDR1 is MGHRA, CDR2 YSYEKL. CDR3 sequence: CASSQGPSSYEQYV. In DNA form, the CDR3 reads TGCGCCAGCAGCCAAGGCCCCAGCTCCTACGAGCAGTACGTC.

The chain joins TRBV5-6 to TRBJ1-2, with 9 nucleotides matching TRBD1. The CDR3 is made up of 13 amino acids. V trimming: 4 bases; J trimming: 7 bases; junction bases outside the gene matches: 5. Germline V gives CDR1 SGHDT, CDR2 YYEEEE. CDR3 nucleotides: TGTGCCAGCAGCCCACAGGGGGCGGGTGGCTACACCTTC. It translates to CASSPQGAGGYTF. The full variable domain, its missing parts supplied by reference TRBV5-6 and TRBJ1-2, is DAGVTQSPTHLIKTRGQQVTLRCSPKSGHDTVSWYQQALGQGPQFIFQYYEEEERQRGNFPDRFSGHQFPNYSSELNVNALLLGDSALYLCASSPQGAGGYTFGSGTRLTVV.

The chain carries TRBV27 and TRBJ2-5; D is possibly TRBD1 (7 bases). The V end lost 6 bases, the J end lost 7 bases, and 15 bases lay between the germline ends. The CDR3 length is 13 residues. Germline assignment: CDR1 MNHEY and CDR2 SMNVEV (reference sequence). The CDR3 protein is CASSESQGGTQYF. CDR3 sequence (DNA): TGTGCCAGCAGCGAGAGTCAGGGGGGGACCCAGTACTTC.

The V and J genes are TRBV30 and TRBJ1-6, with 8 bases that match TRBD1. This CDR3 contains 17 residues. V lost 2 bases to trimming and J lost 3 bases; unmatched junction nucleotides: 9. Germline-derived CDR1 and CDR2 are GTSNPN and SVGIG (reference sequence). The CDR3 loop reads CAWSPSGTGVYNSPLHF. The CDR3 coding sequence is TGTGCCTGGAGTCCCTCCGGGACAGGAGTCTATAATTCACCCCTCCACTTT.

This clone came up a few times. The chain has TRBV25-1 and TRBJ2-7; 9 bases match TRBD1. The germline V gene encodes CDR1 MGHDK and CDR2 SYGVNS. This CDR3 region has 15 residues. With V trimmed by 3 bases and J by 4 bases, 7 bases remained unmatched. CDR3: CASSDHRGRGYEQYF. DNA of the CDR3: TGTGCCAGCAGTGACCACAGGGGGCGGGGTTACGAGCAGTACTTC.

The chain is built from TRBV19 and TRBJ2-6; 8 positions match TRBD1. This CDR3 has 14 residues. V shed 9 bases, J shed 2 bases, and the junction held 3 bases outside the gene matches. CDR1 and CDR2 from the germline V gene are LNHDA and SQIVND (reference sequence). CDR3 amino acids: CASSGQAGANVLTF. CDR3 DNA sequence: TGTGCCAGCTCGGGACAGGCTGGGGCCAACGTCCTGACTTTC.

This clone has more than one count but fewer than ten. The chain combines TRBV5-4 with TRBJ1-1; D gene uncertain. Germline values: CDR1 SGHNT, CDR2 YYREEE (reference sequence). V lost 0 bases and J lost 4, with 16 bases in between. The length of the CDR3 is 16 residues. The CDR3 coding sequence is TGTGCCAGCAGCTTGGGAGCGCTGAGGGTGGGCACTGAAGCTTTCTTT. Translation gives CASSLGALRVGTEAFF.

The chain has TRBV5-1 and TRBJ1-2; D gene unclear. The CDR3 length is 14 residues. V lost 1 base to trimming and J lost 8 bases, with 15 bases between them. Germline V gene sequence: CDR1 SGHRS, CDR2 YFSETQ. Written as DNA, the CDR3 is TGCGCCAGCAGCTTGTATTTAGATTCGGGGGGCTACACCTTC. It encodes CASSLYLDSGGYTF.

As to this clone: The identical CDR3 is also encoded by other nucleotide sequences in the sample. The rearrangement links TRBV7-3 to TRBJ2-7; TRBD1 matches 12 bases. This CDR3 spans 19 amino acids. Trimming at V came to 5 bases and at J to 7 bases, leaving 21 bases not matched to a gene. Germline lookup yields CDR1 SGHTA and CDR2 FQGTGA. CDR3 coding DNA: TGTGCCAGCAGCCCAAGGGGTGAACTGGGGGACAGGGGGCTTGGGGAGCAGTACTTC. Protein product: CASSPRGELGDRGLGEQYF.

This clone has just a few counts. The rearrangement uses TRBV27 and TRBJ1-4; TRBD1 matches 8 bases. This CDR3 has 15 amino acids. In germline, CDR1 is MNHEY, CDR2 SMNVEV (reference sequence). After removal of 6 bases from V and 8 bases from J, the junction contained 11 bases not matched to a gene. The CDR3 here is CASSRQQGAREKLFF. The CDR3 DNA sequence: TGTGCCAGCAGCCGCCAGCAGGGGGCTCGGGAAAAACTGTTTTTT.

This clone was seen only once. The gene calls are TRBV11-2 and TRBJ1-1, with D maybe TRBD1 (5 bases). Trimming shortened V by 2 bases and J by 0 bases, and 7 bases separated the two germline ends. Germline V gene lookup returns CDR1 SGHAT and CDR2 FQNNGV. There are 14 residues in the CDR3. The DNA for the CDR3 is TGTGCCAGCAGCTTAAACAGGTTGAACACTGAAGCTTTCTTT. Encoded protein: CASSLNRLNTEAFF.

V gene TRBV5-1 combines with J gene TRBJ2-1, with D possibly TRBD1 on 6 matching bases. Per the germline V gene, CDR1 is SGHRS and CDR2 is YFSETQ. CDR3 size: 12 residues. V was cut by 9 bases and J by 4 bases, with 11 bases left in between. The CDR3 region is CATTGKYNEQFF. The CDR3, as DNA: TGCGCCACAACAGGGAAATACAATGAGCAGTTCTTC.

The chain uses TRBV5-5 and TRBJ1-1; D ambiguous. Germline V lookup: CDR1 SGHKS, CDR2 YYEKEE (reference sequence). This CDR3 has 13 amino acids. The germline V and J ends were trimmed by 1 base and 4 bases, with 8 bases remaining between them. The CDR3 DNA reads as TGTGCCAGCAGCTTGTCCCCCCTCACTGAAGCTTTCTTT. Translated, it gives CASSLSPLTEAFF. Full variable domain (rest looked up from reference TRBV5-5 and TRBJ1-1): DAGVTQSPTHLIKTRGQQVTLRCSPISGHKSVSWYQQVLGQGPQFIFQYYEKEERGRGNFPDRFSARQFPNYSSELNVNALLLGDSALYLCASSLSPLTEAFFGQGTRLTVV.

V gene TRBV18 combines with J gene TRBJ2-2; TRBD1 might be the D (5 bases). Per the germline V gene, CDR1 is KGHSH and CDR2 is LQKENI. V lost 3 bases, J lost 6 bases, and 8 bases lay in between. The CDR3 extends over 13 amino acids. The CDR3 sequence is CASSPGQSGELFF. CDR3 nucleotides: TGTGCCAGCTCACCGGGGCAGTCCGGGGAGCTGTTTTTT. The whole variable domain, remainder taken from reference TRBV18 and TRBJ2-2, is NAGVMQNPRHLVRRRGQEARLRCSPMKGHSHVYWYRQLPEEGLKFMVYLQKENIIDESGMPKERFSAEFPKEGPSILRIQQVVRGDSAAYFCASSPGQSGELFFGEGSRLTVL.

The V call is TRBV2, the J call TRBJ2-3; tentative D call: TRBD1 (5 bases). Trimming removed 4 bases at V and 0 bases at J, with 11 bases between. Germline V CDR1 and CDR2: SNHLY, FYNNEI. This CDR3 has 15 residues. CDR3 nucleotide sequence: TGTGCCAGCAGTGTGGGGCAGACTAGCACAGATACGCAGTATTTT. It encodes CASSVGQTSTDTQYF.

The CDR3 DNA reads TGTGCCAGCTCAGAAGGCCAGGGGTCTTCCAACTATGGCTACACCTTC. Its translation: CASSEGQGSSNYGYTF. J is TRBJ1-2 and V is TRBV18; weak D call: TRBD1 (6 bases). The CDR3 is 16 amino acids. Germline loops: CDR1 KGHSH, CDR2 LQKENI. V dropped 5 bases and J dropped 2 bases, with 18 bases sitting between them.

The chain joins TRBV6-5 to TRBJ2-7; 7 bases are shared with TRBD2. V shed 0 bases, J shed 3 bases, and the junction held 5 bases outside the gene matches. The CDR3 spans 15 residues. CDR1 is MNHEY, CDR2 SVGAGI, per germline. The CDR3: CASSYSRGVGYEQYF. The DNA of the CDR3 is TGTGCCAGCAGTTACTCCCGGGGGGTAGGCTACGAGCAGTACTTC.

In regard to this clone: At one boundary the junction diverges from the germline segment, which might be a read error. V and J are TRBV13 and TRBJ1-1; 7 bases fit TRBD1. CDR1 and CDR2 (germline): PRHDT, FYEKMQ (reference sequence). This CDR3 comprises 14 residues. The CDR3 is CASSLGTGNAEAFF. The CDR3 bases are TGTGCCAGCAGCTTAGGGACAGGGAACGCTGAAGCTTTCTTT.

The chain joins TRBV23-1 to TRBJ1-6; maybe TRBD1 (5 bases). TRBV23-1 is an open reading frame, and its role is uncertain. The V end lost 1 base, the J end lost 10 bases, and 11 bases lay between the germline ends. This CDR3 is 14 amino acids long. The CDR3 DNA is TGCGCCAGCAGTCAATACACGTCAGGGTCACCCCTCCACTTT. Its protein product is CASSQYTSGSPLHF.

The chain combines TRBV9 with TRBJ1-1; D perhaps matches TRBD1 (5 bases). This CDR3 comprises 15 residues. CDR1 is SGDLS and CDR2 is YYNGEE in the germline V gene. The V gene lost 4 bases and the J gene lost 5 bases, with 18 bases spanning the gap. CDR3 loop: CASSFTGGEETEAFF. CDR3 nucleotide sequence: TGTGCCAGCAGCTTCACCGGGGGGGAAGAAACTGAAGCTTTCTTT. Full variable domain (remainder filled in from reference TRBV9 and TRBJ1-1): DSGVTQTPKHLITATGQRVTLRCSPRSGDLSVYWYQQSLDQGLQFLIQYYNGEERAKGNILERFSAQQFPDLHSELNLSSLELGDSALYFCASSFTGGEETEAFFGQGTRLTVV.

V and J are TRBV24-1 and TRBJ2-3, with 7 bases aligning to TRBD2. V trimming: 7 bases; J trimming: 0 bases; junction bases outside the gene matches: 3. This CDR3 contains 14 residues. Germline V gene data show CDR1 as KGHDR and CDR2 as SFDVKD. The CDR3 here is CATRGGISTDTQYF. Written as DNA, the CDR3 is TGTGCCACCAGGGGGGGGATTAGCACAGATACGCAGTATTTT.

The chain joins TRBV10-3 to TRBJ2-3; 9 bases map to TRBD1. This CDR3 spans 15 amino acids. Unmatched junction bases numbered 3, after V lost 0 bases and J lost 5 bases. CDR1 and CDR2 from the germline V gene are ENHRY and SYGVKD. Here the CDR3 DNA reads TGTGCCATCAGTGAGTCGGGACAGGGAGAAGATACGCAGTATTTT. As protein: CAISESGQGEDTQYF.

The chain carries TRBV30 and TRBJ1-2, with 9 bases that match TRBD1. V shed 3 bases and J 5 bases; nucleotides not matched to a gene: 10. The CDR3 contains 15 residues. The germline CDR1 and CDR2 sequences are GTSNPN and SVGIG (reference sequence). The CDR3 DNA reads as TGTGCCTGGAGGACCCCGGGACAGGGAGGGTATGGCTACACCTTC. It is translated as CAWRTPGQGGYGYTF.

The chain uses TRBV6-6 and TRBJ2-1; TRBD1 is a possible D gene (6 bases). CDR1 MNHNY and CDR2 SVGAGI come from the germline V gene (reference sequence). This CDR3 spans 14 amino acids. V gave up 5 bases and J gave up 2 bases, with 10 bases separating them. The chain's CDR3 is CASSRRGTYNEQFF. The CDR3 region has the DNA TGTGCCAGCAGTCGCAGGGGAACCTACAATGAGCAGTTCTTC.

This clone has just a few counts. This chain joins TRBV6-5 and TRBJ1-2; 9 nucleotides line up with TRBD1. Trimming cost V 8 bases and J 4 bases; bases outside gene matches: 11. The CDR3 is 15 residues long. Per germline, CDR1 MNHEY and CDR2 SVGAGI. CDR3 residues: CASSVQGAQGYGYTF. The DNA of the CDR3 is TGTGCCAGCTCCGTACAGGGGGCGCAGGGCTATGGCTACACCTTC.